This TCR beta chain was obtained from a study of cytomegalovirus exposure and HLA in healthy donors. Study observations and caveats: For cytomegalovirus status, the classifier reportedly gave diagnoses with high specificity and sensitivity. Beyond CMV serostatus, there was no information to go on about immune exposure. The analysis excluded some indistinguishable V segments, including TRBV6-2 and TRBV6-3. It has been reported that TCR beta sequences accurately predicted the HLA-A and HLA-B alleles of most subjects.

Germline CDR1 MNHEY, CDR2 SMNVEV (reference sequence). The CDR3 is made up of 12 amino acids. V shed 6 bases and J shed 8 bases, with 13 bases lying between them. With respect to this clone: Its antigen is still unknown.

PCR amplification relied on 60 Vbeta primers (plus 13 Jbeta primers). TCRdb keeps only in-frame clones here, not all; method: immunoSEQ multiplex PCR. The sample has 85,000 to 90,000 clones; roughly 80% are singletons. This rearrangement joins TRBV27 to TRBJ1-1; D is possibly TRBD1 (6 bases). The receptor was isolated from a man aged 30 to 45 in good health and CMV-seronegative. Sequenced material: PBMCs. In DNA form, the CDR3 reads TGTGCCAGCAGGCGCACCACAGGGGAAGCTTTCTTT. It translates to CASRRTTGEAFF.